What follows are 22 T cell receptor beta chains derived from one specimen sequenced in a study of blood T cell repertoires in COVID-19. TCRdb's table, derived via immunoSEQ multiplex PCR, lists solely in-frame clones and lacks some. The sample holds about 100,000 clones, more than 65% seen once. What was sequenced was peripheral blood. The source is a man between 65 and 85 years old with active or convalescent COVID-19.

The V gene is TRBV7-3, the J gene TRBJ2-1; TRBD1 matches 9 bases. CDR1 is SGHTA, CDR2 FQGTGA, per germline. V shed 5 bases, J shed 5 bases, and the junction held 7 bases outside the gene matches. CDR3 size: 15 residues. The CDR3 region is CASSVDRGGHNEQFF. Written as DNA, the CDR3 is TGTGCCAGCAGCGTTGACAGGGGGGGACACAATGAGCAGTTCTTC.

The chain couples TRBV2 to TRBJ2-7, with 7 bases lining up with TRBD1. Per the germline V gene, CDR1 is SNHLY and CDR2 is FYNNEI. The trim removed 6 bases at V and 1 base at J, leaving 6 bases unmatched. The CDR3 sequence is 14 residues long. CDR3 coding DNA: TGTGCCAGCAGGGCCGAGGGGGCGTCCTACGAGCAGTACTTC. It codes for CASRAEGASYEQYF. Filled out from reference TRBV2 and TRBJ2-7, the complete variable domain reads EPEVTQTPSHQVTQMGQEVILRCVPISNHLYFYWYRQILGQKVEFLVSFYNNEISEKSEIFDDQFSVERPDGSNFTLKIRSTKLEDSAMYFCASRAEGASYEQYFGPGTRLTVT.

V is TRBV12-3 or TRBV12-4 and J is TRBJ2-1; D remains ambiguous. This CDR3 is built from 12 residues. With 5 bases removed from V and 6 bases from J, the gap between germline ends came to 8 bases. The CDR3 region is CASSLGTNEQFF. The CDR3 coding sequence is TGTGCCAGCAGTCTCGGTACCAATGAGCAGTTCTTC.

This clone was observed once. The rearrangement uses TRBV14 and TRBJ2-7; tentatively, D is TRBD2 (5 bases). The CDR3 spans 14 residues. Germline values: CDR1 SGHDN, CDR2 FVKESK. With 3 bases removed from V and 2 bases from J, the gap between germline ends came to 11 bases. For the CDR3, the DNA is TGTGCCAGCAGCCAGGGCGGGCCCGCCTACGAGCAGTACTTC. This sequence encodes CASSQGGPAYEQYF.

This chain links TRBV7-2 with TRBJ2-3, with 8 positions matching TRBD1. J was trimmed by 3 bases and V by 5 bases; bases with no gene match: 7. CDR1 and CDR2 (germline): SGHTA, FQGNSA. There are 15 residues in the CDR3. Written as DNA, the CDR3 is TGTGCCAGCAGCCCCGACAGGGGAGGAACAGATACGCAGTATTTT. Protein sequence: CASSPDRGGTDTQYF.

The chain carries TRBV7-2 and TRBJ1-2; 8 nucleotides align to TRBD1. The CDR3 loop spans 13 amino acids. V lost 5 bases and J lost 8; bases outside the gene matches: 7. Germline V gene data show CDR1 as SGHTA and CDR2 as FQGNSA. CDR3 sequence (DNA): TGTGCCAGCAGCCCGACAGGGGTTCTCGGCTACACCTTC. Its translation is CASSPTGVLGYTF. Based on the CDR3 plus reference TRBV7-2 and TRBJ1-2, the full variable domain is GAGVSQSPSNKVTEKGKDVELRCDPISGHTALYWYRQSLGQGLEFLIYFQGNSAPDKSGLPSDRFSAERTGGSVSTLTIQRTQQEDSAVYLCASSPTGVLGYTFGSGTRLTVV.

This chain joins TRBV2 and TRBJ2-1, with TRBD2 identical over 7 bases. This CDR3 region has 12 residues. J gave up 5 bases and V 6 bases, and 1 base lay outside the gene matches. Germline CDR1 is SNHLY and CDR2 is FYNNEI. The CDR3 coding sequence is TGTGCCAGCAGACGGGGGGACAATGAGCAGTTCTTC. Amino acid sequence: CASRRGDNEQFF.

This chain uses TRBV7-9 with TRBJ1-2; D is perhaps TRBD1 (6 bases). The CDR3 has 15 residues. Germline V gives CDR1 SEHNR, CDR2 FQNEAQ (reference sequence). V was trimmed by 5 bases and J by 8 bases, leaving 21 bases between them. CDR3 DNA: TGTGCCAGCAGCGCATCAGGGGCCCGCCTTGGGGGCTACACCTTC. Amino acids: CASSASGARLGGYTF.

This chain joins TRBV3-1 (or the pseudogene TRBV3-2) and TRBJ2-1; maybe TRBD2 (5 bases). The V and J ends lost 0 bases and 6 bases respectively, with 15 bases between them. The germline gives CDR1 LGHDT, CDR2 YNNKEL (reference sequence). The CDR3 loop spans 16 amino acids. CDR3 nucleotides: TGTGCCAGCAGCCAAGATCTTAGCCCGGGAATCAATGAGCAGTTCTTC. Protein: CASSQDLSPGINEQFF.

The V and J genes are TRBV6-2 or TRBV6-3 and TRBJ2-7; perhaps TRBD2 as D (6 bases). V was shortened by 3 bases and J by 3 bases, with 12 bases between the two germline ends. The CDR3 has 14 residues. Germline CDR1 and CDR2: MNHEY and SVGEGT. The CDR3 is CASSYGGGFYEQYF. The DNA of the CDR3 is TGTGCCAGCAGTTATGGGGGAGGATTCTACGAGCAGTACTTC.

The CDR3 loop reads CASRRGMNTEAFF. The CDR3 DNA follows: TGTGCCAGCAGGCGGGGAATGAACACTGAAGCTTTCTTT. This rearrangement joins TRBV6-5 to TRBJ1-1; D is ambiguous. V shed 6 bases and J shed 0 bases, with 8 bases lying between them. This CDR3 is built from 13 residues. Germline V lookup: CDR1 MNHEY, CDR2 SVGAGI.

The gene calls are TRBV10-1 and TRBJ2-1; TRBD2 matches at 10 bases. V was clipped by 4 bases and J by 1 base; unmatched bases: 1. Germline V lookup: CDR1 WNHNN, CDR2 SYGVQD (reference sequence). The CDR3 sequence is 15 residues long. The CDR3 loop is CASSAAGGSYNEQFF. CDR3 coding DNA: TGCGCCAGCAGTGCAGCGGGGGGGTCCTACAATGAGCAGTTCTTC.

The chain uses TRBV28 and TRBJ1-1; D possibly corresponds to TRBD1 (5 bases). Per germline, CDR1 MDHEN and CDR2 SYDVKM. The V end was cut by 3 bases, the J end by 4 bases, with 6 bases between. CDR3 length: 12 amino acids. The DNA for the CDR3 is TGTGCCAGCAGTTTGGGGCGCACTGAAGCTTTCTTT. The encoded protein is CASSLGRTEAFF.

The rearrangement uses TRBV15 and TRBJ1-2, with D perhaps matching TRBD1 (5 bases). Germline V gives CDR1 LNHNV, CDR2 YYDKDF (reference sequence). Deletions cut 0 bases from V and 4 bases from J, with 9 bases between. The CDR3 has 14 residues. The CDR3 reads CATSREVGGYGYTF. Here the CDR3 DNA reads TGTGCCACCAGCAGAGAAGTGGGGGGCTATGGCTACACCTTC.

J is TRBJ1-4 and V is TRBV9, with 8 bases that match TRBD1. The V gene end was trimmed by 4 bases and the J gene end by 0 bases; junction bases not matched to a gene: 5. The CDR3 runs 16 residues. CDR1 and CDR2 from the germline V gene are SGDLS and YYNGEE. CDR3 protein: CASSPGQAATNEKLFF. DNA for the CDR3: TGTGCCAGCAGCCCGGGACAGGCAGCAACTAATGAAAAACTGTTTTTT.

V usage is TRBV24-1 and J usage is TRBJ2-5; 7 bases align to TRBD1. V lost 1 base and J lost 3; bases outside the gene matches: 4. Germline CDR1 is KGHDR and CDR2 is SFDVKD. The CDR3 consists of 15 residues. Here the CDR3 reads CATSDLTGAKETQYF. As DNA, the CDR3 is TGTGCCACCAGTGATTTAACAGGGGCCAAAGAGACCCAGTACTTC.

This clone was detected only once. In DNA form, the CDR3 reads TGTGCCAGCAGCTCGCTCGGGACAGGAGGATGGGTTGGTGATCAGCCCCAGCATTTT. It specifies CASSSLGTGGWVGDQPQHF. The chain links TRBV5-6 to TRBJ1-5; TRBD1 matches 8 bases. Germline V CDR1 and CDR2: SGHDT, YYEEEE. The J segment lost 5 bases and the V segment lost 3 bases, leaving 19 bases of the junction unmatched. CDR3 length: 19 residues.

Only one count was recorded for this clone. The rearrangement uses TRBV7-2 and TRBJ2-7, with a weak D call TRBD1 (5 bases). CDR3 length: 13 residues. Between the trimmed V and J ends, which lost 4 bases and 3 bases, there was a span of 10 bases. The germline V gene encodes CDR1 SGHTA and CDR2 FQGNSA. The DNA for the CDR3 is TGTGCCAGCAGCTCCTTCCAGGGCTACGAGCAGTACTTC. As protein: CASSSFQGYEQYF.

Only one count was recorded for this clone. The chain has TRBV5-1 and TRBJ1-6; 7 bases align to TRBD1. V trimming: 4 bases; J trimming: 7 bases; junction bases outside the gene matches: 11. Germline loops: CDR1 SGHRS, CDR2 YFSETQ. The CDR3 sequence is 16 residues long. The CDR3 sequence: CASSLVPPGQNSPLHF. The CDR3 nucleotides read TGCGCCAGCAGCCTTGTTCCCCCGGGACAGAATTCACCCCTCCACTTT.

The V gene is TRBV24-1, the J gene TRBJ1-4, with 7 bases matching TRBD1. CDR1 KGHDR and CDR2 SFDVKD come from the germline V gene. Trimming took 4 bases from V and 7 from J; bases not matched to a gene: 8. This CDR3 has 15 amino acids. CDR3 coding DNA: TGTGCCACCAGTGAGGCTAGGGGGCGCGTTGAAAAACTGTTTTTT. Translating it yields CATSEARGRVEKLFF.

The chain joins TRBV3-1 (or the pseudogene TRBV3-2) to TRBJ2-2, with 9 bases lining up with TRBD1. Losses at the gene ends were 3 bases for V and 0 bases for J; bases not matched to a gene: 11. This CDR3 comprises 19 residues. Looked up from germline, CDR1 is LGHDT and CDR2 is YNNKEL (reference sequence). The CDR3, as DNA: TGTGCCAGCAGCCAGGCAGGGACAGGGTGGAGGGCGAACACCGGGGAGCTGTTTTTT. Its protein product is CASSQAGTGWRANTGELFF.

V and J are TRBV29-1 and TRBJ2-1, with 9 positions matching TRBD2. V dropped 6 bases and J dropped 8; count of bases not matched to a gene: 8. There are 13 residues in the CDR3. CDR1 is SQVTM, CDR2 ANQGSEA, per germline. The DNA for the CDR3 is TGCAGCGTCCTAGCGGGATATCGGGATGAGCAGTTCTTC. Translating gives CSVLAGYRDEQFF.